This section outlines one TCR beta chain sequence together with its context. Amplification targeted TCR beta CDR3 regions from RNA transcripts. An initial round of RT-PCR targeting the TCR CDR3 relied on the HTBI primer set. TCRdb used MiXCR to reprocess the multiplex PCR reads, holding one entry per CDR3 protein. In the table there are fewer than 450,000 distinct CDR3 sequences, roughly 13% of which are singletons. The CDR3 loop spans 14 amino acids. In germline, CDR1 is SGHRS, CDR2 YFSETQ. The V segment lost 7 bases and the J segment 5 bases; nucleotides outside the gene matches: 8. The sample originates from a study of T cells in Graves' hyperthyroidism and ophthalmopathy.

The sequence was collected from a man aged 50 or older with Graves' ophthalmopathy. The sample comprised blood. The chain combines TRBV5-1 with TRBJ2-5; TRBD2 agrees at 10 bases. The CDR3 region has the DNA TGCGCCAGCGGACCCCCGGGACTAGCGGAGACCCAGTACTTC. This encodes CASGPPGLAETQYF.